Following are 2 T cell receptor beta chains from one sample sequenced in a study of blood T cell repertoires in COVID-19. Assay: immunoSEQ multiplex PCR; the TCRdb copy retains only in-frame clones and omits some. The table has over 40,000 clones, over 75% seen once. Material: peripheral blood. These receptors all stem from a man between 65 and 85 years old with acute or convalescent COVID-19.

This sequence joins TRBV10-3 and TRBJ2-3; 10 bases map to TRBD1. The germline gives CDR1 ENHRY, CDR2 SYGVKD. The V segment lost 4 bases and the J segment 4 bases; nucleotides outside the gene matches: 5. The CDR3 is made up of 15 amino acids. In DNA, the CDR3 is TGTGCCATCAGTGCAGGACAGGGGGGGCCAGATACGCAGTATTTT. It codes for CAISAGQGGPDTQYF.

This chain links TRBV4-2 with TRBJ1-4, with D possibly matching TRBD1 (6 bases). Trimming pared 0 bases from V and 8 bases from J, leaving 22 bases between. The CDR3 sequence is 18 residues long. Germline V gene data show CDR1 as LGHNA and CDR2 as YNFKEQ. The CDR3 loop reads CASSQEQGGAGFWEKLFF. CDR3 bases: TGTGCCAGCAGCCAAGAGCAAGGGGGGGCAGGGTTCTGGGAAAAACTGTTTTTT.